The rows below give T cell receptor beta chains drawn from one sample of a study of cytomegalovirus exposure and HLA in healthy donors. Generated by immunoSEQ multiplex PCR, the TCRdb table keeps only in-frame clones and is missing some. Among about 150,000 clones listed, over 75% were seen once. Sequencing used PBMCs. The receptors originated from a woman aged 25 to 39 in good health and CMV-seronegative. CDR3s include the opening cysteine and the closing phenylalanine or tryptophan. The D gene is left open where the match is weak.

NA	TRBJ1-2	TRBV5-6	CASSLPARGGYGYTF	TGTGCCAGCAGTCTACCGGCCCGAGGCGGCTATGGCTACACCTTC
NA	TRBJ1-1	TRBV9	CASSPGARKPTTEAFF	TGTGCCAGCAGCCCAGGGGCTCGGAAACCGACCACTGAAGCTTTCTTT
TRBD2	TRBJ2-6	TRBV9	CASSVADSGRSGANVLTF	TGTGCCAGCAGCGTAGCGGATAGCGGGCGCTCTGGGGCCAACGTCCTGACTTTC
NA	TRBJ2-7	TRBV15	CATSRGLNLRGFYEQYF	TGTGCCACCAGCAGAGGACTGAATCTTAGGGGTTTCTACGAGCAGTACTTC
NA	TRBJ1-5	TRBV7-9	CASSKEAGYHSNQPQHF	TGTGCCAGCAGCAAAGAGGCGGGCTACCATAGCAATCAGCCCCAGCATTTT
TRBD1	TRBJ2-7	TRBV14	CASSPGQGWSYEQYF	TGTGCCAGCAGCCCCGGACAGGGTTGGTCCTACGAGCAGTACTTC
NA	TRBJ2-5	TRBV11-2	CASSLAAGAGGETQYF	TGTGCCAGCAGCTTAGCTGCGGGGGCGGGTGGAGAGACCCAGTACTTC
TRBD1	TRBJ2-1	TRBV5-1	CASSSPGQGWNEQFF	TGCGCCAGCAGCTCGCCGGGACAGGGTTGGAATGAGCAGTTCTTC
NA	TRBJ1-2	TRBV5-1	CASSPLGNGYTF	TGCGCCAGCAGTCCCCTCGGTAATGGCTACACCTTC
NA	TRBJ2-5	TRBV15	CATSPSEIRGNFWGETQYF	TGTGCCACCAGCCCCTCGGAAATTAGGGGAAATTTTTGGGGAGAGACCCAGTACTTC